The clone carrying this T cell receptor beta chain has at least ten counts. Its antigen is unknown. This record comes from a study of CD8 T cells in ankylosing spondylitis. The study, taken as a whole, reports: The study identified a TCR beta motif of several highly homologous variants that appeared characteristic of ankylosing spondylitis blood. Earlier literature documents some of the motif variants in reactive arthritis synovial fluid and blood. As reported, disease-linked clones showed significant enrichment in matched ankylosing spondylitis synovial fluid.

CDR1 and CDR2 (germline): SGDLS, YYNGEE. Trimming left V 3 bases short and J 0 bases short, with 10 bases between. This CDR3 comprises 15 residues. Quantitative 5'-RACE with molecular barcodes generated TCR beta libraries. TCRdb independently ran MiXCR on the 5' RACE reads; one entry per CDR3 protein. The repertoire consists of 500,000 to 650,000 distinct CDR3 sequences, with approximately 5.3% occurring once and the leading ten covering around 3.4%. Sequenced: blood, either unsorted or a sorted T cell fraction (not recorded which). The receptor's source is a male donor with ankylosing spondylitis. The chain combines TRBV9 with TRBJ2-1, with no clear D. CDR3: CASSAGTSSYNEQFF. The CDR3 DNA sequence: TGTGCCAGCAGCGCCGGAACGAGCTCCTACAATGAGCAGTTCTTC.